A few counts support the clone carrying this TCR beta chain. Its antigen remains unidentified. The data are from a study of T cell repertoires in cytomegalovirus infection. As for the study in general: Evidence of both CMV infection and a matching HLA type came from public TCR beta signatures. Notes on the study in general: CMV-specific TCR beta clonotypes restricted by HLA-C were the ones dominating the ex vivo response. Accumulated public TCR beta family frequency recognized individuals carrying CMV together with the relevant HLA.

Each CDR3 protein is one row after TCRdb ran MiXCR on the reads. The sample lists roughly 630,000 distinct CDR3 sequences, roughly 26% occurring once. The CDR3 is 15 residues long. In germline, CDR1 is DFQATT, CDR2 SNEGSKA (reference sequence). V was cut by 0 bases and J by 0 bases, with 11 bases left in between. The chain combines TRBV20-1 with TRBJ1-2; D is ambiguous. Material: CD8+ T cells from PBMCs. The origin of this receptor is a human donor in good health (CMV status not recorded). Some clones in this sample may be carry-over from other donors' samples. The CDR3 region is CSARDIEGPNYGYTF. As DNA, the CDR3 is TGCAGTGCTAGAGATATTGAGGGTCCTAACTATGGCTACACCTTC.